Following are 8 T cell receptor beta chains from one sample sequenced in a study of human T cells and chemical hapten exposure. MiXCR, applied by TCRdb to the RACE reads, yields one record per CDR3 protein. The sample shows just under 350,000 distinct CDR3 sequences, approximately 6.3% of them seen only once. Time point reported: patch test 1, 2 weeks after DPC sensitization. Treatment noted: therapeutic diphenylcyclopropenone sensitization with weekly scalp DPC. The sequenced sample was whole blood, obtained in connection with sensitization to the hapten diphenylcyclopropenone (DPC). These receptors were collected from a woman between 18 and 29 years old with alopecia areata. Some clones in this sample may be carry-over from other donors' samples.

The chain is built from TRBV5-1 and TRBJ2-3; TRBD2 matches at 8 bases. The CDR3 length is 14 residues. Germline loops: CDR1 SGHRS, CDR2 YFSETQ. With V trimmed by 6 bases and J by 5 bases, 8 bases remained unmatched. The CDR3 loop is CASKAGVVRDTQYF. The DNA of the CDR3 is TGCGCCAGCAAAGCGGGGGTCGTTCGAGATACGCAGTATTTT.

The table lists this clonotype with many counts. V gene TRBV20-1 combines with J gene TRBJ2-4; D not resolved. V lost 5 bases and J lost 4, with 12 bases in between. The CDR3 covers 13 residues. Per germline, CDR1 DFQATT and CDR2 SNEGSKA (reference sequence). The CDR3 region has the DNA TGCAGTGCTCTCCGGACCGAGAAAAACATTCAGTACTTC. Translated, it gives CSALRTEKNIQYF.

This clonotype occurred many times. This chain links TRBV4-3 with TRBJ1-1; 8 bases fit TRBD1. This CDR3 has 15 amino acids. Germline V gene lookup returns CDR1 LGHNA and CDR2 YSLEER. With 4 bases clipped from V and 9 bases from J, the junction kept 13 bases outside the gene matches. The CDR3 reads CASSRSAGTGFKAFF. The CDR3 bases are TGCGCCAGCAGCCGTTCGGCCGGGACAGGCTTTAAAGCTTTCTTT.

This clonotype was seen repeatedly, ten times or more. This chain links TRBV6-2 or TRBV6-3 with TRBJ1-5; no definite D call. Trimming left V 1 base short and J 2 bases short, with 6 bases between. This CDR3 has 14 residues. Germline V gene sequence: CDR1 MNHEY, CDR2 SVGEGT. The CDR3 sequence: CASSYWGGNQPQHF. The CDR3 DNA reads TGTGCCAGCAGTTACTGGGGAGGCAATCAGCCCCAGCATTTT.

This clonotype has a handful of counts. This chain's CDR3 is CASSSEKGWLSSGGTEAFF. In DNA form, the CDR3 reads TGTGCCAGCAGCTCCGAAAAGGGGTGGTTGTCCTCAGGGGGCACTGAAGCTTTCTTT. The chain couples TRBV7-2 to TRBJ1-1; 7 positions agree with TRBD1. Germline loops: CDR1 SGHTA, CDR2 FQGNSA. The CDR3 spans 19 residues. V lost 4 bases, J lost 4 bases, and 21 bases stayed unmatched.

The gene calls are TRBV6-6 and TRBJ1-1; D gene unclear. This CDR3 is 11 amino acids long. The germline V gene has CDR1 MNHNY and CDR2 SVGAGI (reference sequence). Deletions cut 11 bases from V and 0 bases from J, with 7 bases between. CDR3 residues: CAVQMNTEAFF. The CDR3 DNA sequence: TGTGCCGTACAGATGAACACTGAAGCTTTCTTT.

A few counts support this clonotype. This sequence joins TRBV6-2 or TRBV6-3 and TRBJ2-7, with 8 bases that match TRBD2. J gave up 2 bases and V 5 bases, and 5 bases lay outside the gene matches. The V gene's germline CDR1 is MNHEY and CDR2 SVGEGT. The CDR3 has 14 amino acids. The CDR3: CASSKLAVAYEQYF. DNA for the CDR3: TGTGCCAGCAGTAAACTAGCGGTGGCCTACGAGCAGTACTTC.

There are a few counts of this clonotype. The chain joins TRBV7-9 to TRBJ1-4; no reliable D call. The CDR3 sequence is 15 residues long. Trimming pared 5 bases from V and 2 bases from J, leaving 12 bases between. Germline-derived CDR1 and CDR2 are SEHNR and FQNEAQ (reference sequence). CDR3 protein: CASSPGYRTNEKLFF. In DNA, the CDR3 is TGTGCCAGCAGCCCTGGCTACCGGACTAATGAAAAACTGTTTTTT.